The 4 T cell receptor beta chains below were found in one sample sequenced in a study of identical twins. TCRdb recomputed calls from the 5' RACE reads with MiXCR, one row per CDR3 protein. The table records roughly 190,000 distinct CDR3 sequences, approximately 15% of them present only once. This sample also belongs to another study, concerning T cells expressing NK-cell markers.

Sequencing was carried out using CD8+ T cells sorted from blood. The receptor set was obtained from a woman aged 18-29 years in good health.

This clonotype came up a few times. The genes are TRBV21-1 and TRBJ1-2; the table's D call TRBD1 went unverified against the DNA. TRBV21-1 is reported as a pseudogene. This CDR3 contains 16 residues. The CDR3 here is CASSNSPDRGRGGYTF. CDR3 nucleotides: TGTGCCAGCAGCAACTCACCGGACAGGGGGCGAGGCGGCTACACCTTC.

CDR3: CASSTWDRVAEAFF. DNA of the CDR3: TGTGCCAGTAGTACTTGGGACAGGGTGGCTGAAGCTTTCTTT. The V gene is TRBV19, the J gene TRBJ1-1, with 9 positions matching TRBD1. With 4 bases clipped from V and 6 bases from J, the junction kept 6 bases outside the gene matches. CDR1 is LNHDA and CDR2 is SQIVND in the germline V gene (reference sequence). The CDR3 length is 14 residues.

The chain has TRBV24-1 and TRBJ1-5; 8 bases match TRBD1. Germline-derived CDR1 and CDR2 are KGHDR and SFDVKD. With 1 base clipped from V and 11 bases from J, the junction kept 12 bases outside the gene matches. The CDR3 is 16 amino acids. The CDR3 DNA follows: TGTGCCACCAGTGATTTAGGGACAGGACGGGGGGACGCCCAGCATTTT. Protein: CATSDLGTGRGDAQHF.

This clonotype was observed a handful of times. This chain connects TRBV29-1 to TRBJ2-1; TRBD2 matches 9 bases. J gave up 0 bases and V 4 bases, and 19 bases lay outside the gene matches. CDR1 and CDR2 (germline): SQVTM, ANQGSEA. The CDR3 loop spans 20 amino acids. The CDR3 loop reads CSVVGVREALAGLSYNEQFF. As DNA, the CDR3 is TGCAGCGTTGTAGGAGTTCGTGAGGCGCTAGCGGGACTCTCCTACAATGAGCAGTTCTTC.